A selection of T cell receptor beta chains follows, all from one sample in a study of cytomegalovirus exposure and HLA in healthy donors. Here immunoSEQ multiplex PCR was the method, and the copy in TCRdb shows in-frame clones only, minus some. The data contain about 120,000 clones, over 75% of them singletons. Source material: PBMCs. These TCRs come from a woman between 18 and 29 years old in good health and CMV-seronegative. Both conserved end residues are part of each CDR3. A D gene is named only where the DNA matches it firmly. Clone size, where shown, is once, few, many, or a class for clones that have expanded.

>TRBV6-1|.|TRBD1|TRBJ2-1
TGTGCCAGCAGCGACAGGGTGCGACATGAGCAGTTCTTC
CASSDRVRHEQFF
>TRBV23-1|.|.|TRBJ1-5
TGCGCCAGCAGTCAAGACAGGCCGAACTTTAGCAATCAGCCCCAGCATTTT
CASSQDRPNFSNQPQHF
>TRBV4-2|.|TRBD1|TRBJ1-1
TGTGCCAGCAGTCCGTCAGACAGGGGCACTGAAGCTTTCTTT
CASSPSDRGTEAFF
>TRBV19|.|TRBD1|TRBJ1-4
TGTGCCAGTAGTACGACAGGGGGCGTCTCTAATGAAAAACTGTTTTTT
CASSTTGGVSNEKLFF
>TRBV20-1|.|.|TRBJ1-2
TGCAGTGCTAGTCGGGGGATTGGCTACACCTTC
CSASRGIGYTF
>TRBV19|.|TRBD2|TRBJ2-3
TGTGCCACCACTAGCGGGGTTTTGACAGATACGCAGTATTTT
CATTSGVLTDTQYF
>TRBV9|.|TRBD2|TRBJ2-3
TGTGCCAGCAGCGCGGAAGCGGGAGAGCGAGATACGCAGTATTTT
CASSAEAGERDTQYF
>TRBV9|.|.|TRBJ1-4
TGTGCCAGCAGCCCCTCAGGGGTTATGGATGAAAAACTGTTTTTT
CASSPSGVMDEKLFF
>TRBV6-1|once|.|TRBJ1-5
TGTGCCACCACGACAGATAGCAATCAGCCCCAGCATTTT
CATTTDSNQPQHF
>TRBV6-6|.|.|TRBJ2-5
TGTGCCAGCAGTTATTCTAGTTCTCAAGAGACCCAGTACTTC
CASSYSSSQETQYF
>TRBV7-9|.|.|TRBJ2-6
TGTGCCAGCACCCAGGTCCAGGGGCGCTCTGGGGCCAACGGCCTGACTTTC
CASTQVQGRSGANGLTF
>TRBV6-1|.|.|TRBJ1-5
TGTGCCAGCAGGAACCTCTATAGCAATCAGCCCCAGCATTTT
CASRNLYSNQPQHF
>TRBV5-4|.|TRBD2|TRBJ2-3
TGTGCCAGCAGCCCGAAGCGGGATTTTAGCAATACGCAGTATTTT
CASSPKRDFSNTQYF
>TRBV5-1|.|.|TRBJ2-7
TGCGCCAGCAGCCGCGGGGACGGAGACGAGCAGTACTTC
CASSRGDGDEQYF
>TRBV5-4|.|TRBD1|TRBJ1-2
TGTGCCAGCAGCAACAAAGGACAGGCTCACTATGGCTACACCTTC
CASSNKGQAHYGYTF
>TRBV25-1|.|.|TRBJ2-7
TGTGCCAGCAGTGAGGGCACGGCGAGCTCCTACGAGCAGTACTTC
CASSEGTASSYEQYF
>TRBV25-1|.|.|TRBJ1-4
TGTGCCAGCAGTGCCGATCACTTGGAAAAACTGTTTTTT
CASSADHLEKLFF
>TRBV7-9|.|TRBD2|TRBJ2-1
TGTTCCAGCAGCTTAGTATTAGCGGGCCTTTCTGATGAGCAGTTCTTC
CSSSLVLAGLSDEQFF
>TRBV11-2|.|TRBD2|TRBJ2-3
TGTGCCAGCAGCTCATTGGGGGGGGTTACAGATACGCAGTATTTT
CASSSLGGVTDTQYF
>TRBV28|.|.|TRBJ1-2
TGTGCCAGCAGTTTATCGACAAGAGCCCGCTACACCTTC
CASSLSTRARYTF
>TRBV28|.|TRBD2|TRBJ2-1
TGTGCCAGCAGTATAACCGGGACTAGCGTATACAATGAGCAGTTCTTC
CASSITGTSVYNEQFF
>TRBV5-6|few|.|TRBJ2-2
TGTGCCAGCCGCTCCTCGTCCCTCCCCGCGAACACCGGGGAGCTGTTTTTT
CASRSSSLPANTGELFF
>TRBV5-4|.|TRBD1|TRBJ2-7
TGTGCCAGCAGCTGGGGGACAGAACAGTACGAGCAGTACTTC
CASSWGTEQYEQYF
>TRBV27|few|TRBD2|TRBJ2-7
TGTGCCAGCGGGTCGGGGCGGGAGGGCCGATCGTGGGAGCAGTACTTC
CASGSGREGRSWEQYF
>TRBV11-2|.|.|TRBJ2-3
TGTGCCAGCAGCCAGTCCCGACAGGACACAGATACGCAGTATTTT
CASSQSRQDTDTQYF
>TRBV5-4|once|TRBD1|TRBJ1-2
TGTGCCAGCAGCGTGACAGGGGGCTACTATGGCTACACCTTC
CASSVTGGYYGYTF
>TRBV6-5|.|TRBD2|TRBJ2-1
TGTGCCAGCAGAGGACTAGCGGGAGGTGGTTTTGAGTTCTTC
CASRGLAGGGFEFF
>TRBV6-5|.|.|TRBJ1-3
TGTGCCAGCAGGCGGAGCTCTGGAAACACCATATATTTT
CASRRSSGNTIYF
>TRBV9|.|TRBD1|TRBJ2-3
TGTGCCAGCAGCTCACAGGGGCTGGGGAGCACAGATACGCAGTATTTT
CASSSQGLGSTDTQYF
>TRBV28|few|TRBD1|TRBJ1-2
TGTGCCAGCGGGGTCGACAGGGGGCTTGCTACTAGTGGCTACACCTTC
CASGVDRGLATSGYTF
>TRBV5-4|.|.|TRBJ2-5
TGTGCCAGCAGCTTGTCTTCTGAGACCCAGTACTTC
CASSLSSETQYF
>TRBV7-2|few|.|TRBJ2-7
TGTGCCACAAAACGGGGATTATCCTACGAGCAGTACTTC
CATKRGLSYEQYF
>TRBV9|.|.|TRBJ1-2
TGTGCCAGCAGCGTAGGGGGGAGGTATGGCTACACCTTC
CASSVGGRYGYTF
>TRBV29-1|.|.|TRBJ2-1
TGCAGCGTTGTCTCAGGGTACAATGAGCAGTTCTTC
CSVVSGYNEQFF